What follows are 13 T cell receptor beta chains derived from one specimen sequenced in a study of blood T cell repertoires in COVID-19. Libraries were prepared by immunoSEQ multiplex PCR; TCRdb keeps only in-frame clonotypes and omits some of them. The sample lists more than 110,000 clones; approximately 80% were seen once. The sample was peripheral blood. These TCRs come from a woman older than 75 with active or convalescent COVID-19.

As DNA, the CDR3 is TGTGCCCCGACTATTTGGGAGGGTGAAGCTTTCTTT. As protein: CAPTIWEGEAFF. This chain connects TRBV10-3 to TRBJ1-1; D not certain. CDR3 length: 12 residues. Trimming removed 11 bases at V and 7 bases at J, with 17 bases between. Germline V gives CDR1 ENHRY, CDR2 SYGVKD.

The rearrangement links TRBV9 to TRBJ1-3; TRBD1 matches at 12 bases. The V gene's germline CDR1 is SGDLS and CDR2 YYNGEE. The CDR3 is 18 residues long. Losses at the gene ends were 3 bases for V and 7 bases for J; bases not matched to a gene: 14. CDR3 in amino acids: CASSAGTGGDVTSNTIYF. In nucleotides, the CDR3 is TGTGCCAGCAGCGCCGGGACAGGGGGCGACGTTACTTCGAACACCATATATTTT.

This clone appeared a few times. This chain joins TRBV6-5 and TRBJ2-1; 11 bases agree with TRBD2. With 2 bases clipped from V and 9 bases from J, the junction kept 3 bases outside the gene matches. The CDR3 contains 14 residues. CDR1 is MNHEY, CDR2 SVGAGI, per germline. CDR3 protein: CASSYAGTSGEQFF. The CDR3, as DNA: TGTGCCAGCAGTTACGCCGGGACTAGCGGTGAGCAGTTCTTC.

A word on this clone: Sequence at one end of the junction differs from germline and may be a read error. V gene TRBV15 combines with J gene TRBJ1-1, with D uncertain. This CDR3 is 14 amino acids long. Germline V CDR1 and CDR2: LNHNV, YYDKDF (reference sequence). CDR3 DNA sequence: TGTGCCACCAGCAGAGCCGGGATTGGCACCCGGGTCGGTTTT. Translation: CATSRAGIGTRVGF.

The V gene is TRBV27, the J gene TRBJ1-1; 7 bases line up with TRBD1. This CDR3 spans 13 amino acids. Germline trimming cut 10 bases from V and 0 bases from J; bases unmatched to any gene: 5. In germline, CDR1 is MNHEY, CDR2 SMNVEV (reference sequence). CDR3 sequence: CATTDRMNTEAFF. In DNA, the CDR3 is TGTGCCACCACGGACAGGATGAACACTGAAGCTTTCTTT.

This rearrangement joins TRBV5-1 to TRBJ2-7; 12 bases agree with TRBD2. The junction had 5 bases not matched to a gene; V was cut back by 4 bases and J by 3 bases. This CDR3 has 15 residues. Germline V gene sequence: CDR1 SGHRS, CDR2 YFSETQ. Here the CDR3 reads CASSVGTSGYYEQYF. CDR3 in DNA: TGCGCCAGCAGCGTCGGGACTAGCGGGTACTACGAGCAGTACTTC.

The chain joins TRBV6-1 to TRBJ2-1; 7 bases map to TRBD2. The V gene's germline CDR1 is MNHNS and CDR2 SASEGT. The CDR3 sequence is 17 residues long. The ends lost 3 bases at V and 3 bases at J; junction bases unmatched: 11. CDR3 DNA: TGTGCCAGCAGTGAGGGGGTGGCGGGGGTTGGCTACAATGAGCAGTTCTTC. Amino acids: CASSEGVAGVGYNEQFF.

This rearrangement joins TRBV19 to TRBJ1-1; 7 nucleotides line up with TRBD1. Looked up from germline, CDR1 is LNHDA and CDR2 is SQIVND (reference sequence). Unmatched junction bases numbered 11, after V lost 9 bases and J lost 4 bases. This CDR3 contains 14 residues. The CDR3 sequence is CASGDRVPPTEAFF. CDR3 nucleotides: TGTGCCAGCGGTGACAGGGTTCCTCCCACTGAAGCTTTCTTT.

The CDR3 coding sequence is TGTGCCAGCAGAGCGGGACCACTTAATGAAAAACTGTTTTTT. This codes for CASRAGPLNEKLFF. J is TRBJ1-4 and V is TRBV5-5, with D possibly TRBD1 on 5 matching bases. The ends were cut back, 5 bases at V and 4 bases at J, with 12 bases in the middle. There are 14 residues in the CDR3. Looked up from germline, CDR1 is SGHKS and CDR2 is YYEKEE (reference sequence).

The chain combines TRBV7-6 with TRBJ2-7; D is unresolved. Looked up from germline, CDR1 is SGHVS and CDR2 is FNYEAQ. The CDR3 extends over 14 amino acids. V was cut by 2 bases and J by 5 bases, with 13 bases left in between. The DNA of the CDR3 is TGTGCCAGCAGCTTAACGGTAAACGGTCACGAGCAGTACTTC. Protein sequence: CASSLTVNGHEQYF.

V usage is TRBV7-3 and J usage is TRBJ2-2; D unclear. This CDR3 has 14 amino acids. Germline V gives CDR1 SGHTA, CDR2 FQGTGA. Trimming stripped 5 bases from V and 3 bases from J, with 10 bases between. Here the CDR3 DNA reads TGTGCCAGCAGCCTCGGTGTCTACACCGGGGAGCTGTTTTTT. Translating it yields CASSLGVYTGELFF.

This chain uses TRBV7-2 with TRBJ1-3; the D is unclear. With 2 bases removed from V and 8 bases from J, the gap between germline ends came to 19 bases. From germline, CDR1 is SGHTA and CDR2 FQGNSA. The CDR3 has 16 residues. The CDR3 region is CASSLSHTTPADTIYF. Here the CDR3 DNA reads TGTGCCAGCAGCTTATCACACACCACCCCCGCGGACACCATATATTTT.

This chain connects TRBV6-1 to TRBJ2-1, with 11 positions matching TRBD2. In germline, CDR1 is MNHNS, CDR2 SASEGT. The J segment lost 2 bases and the V segment lost 4 bases, leaving 7 bases of the junction unmatched. The CDR3 consists of 17 residues. The CDR3 sequence: CASSVGLAGGPYNEQFF. Here the CDR3 DNA reads TGTGCCAGCAGTGTGGGGCTAGCGGGGGGCCCCTACAATGAGCAGTTCTTC.